Listed below are T cell receptor beta chains from one sample, sequenced in a study of blood T cell repertoires in COVID-19. Profiling relied on immunoSEQ multiplex PCR, and the TCRdb table lists in-frame clones only, not all of them. The table shows some 64,000 clones, with 72% occurring only once. Sequenced material: PBMCs or T cells enriched from blood (not recorded which). Receptors originate from a woman in her fifties or sixties who had been exposed to COVID-19. Each CDR3 is given with its conserved first and last residue. D genes are given only for firm matches. Clone size is shown for a subset of rows, as once, few, many or a class of expanded clone.

TGTGCCAGCAGTTCACAGGGTTACGAGCAGTACTTC	CASSSQGYEQYF	TRBJ2-7	TRBV27	.	once
TGTGCCAGCAGCTTAGGACCGGCGGGGGCTCACACAGATACGCAGTATTTT	CASSLGPAGAHTDTQYF	TRBJ2-3	TRBV7-6	.	.
TGTGCCAGCAGCCAAGGCCTGGGCGGGAGGCGTCCCAATGAGCAGTTCTTC	CASSQGLGGRRPNEQFF	TRBJ2-1	TRBV3-1/TRBV3-2	TRBD2	.
TGTGCCACCAGCAGACAAACAGGGTATGAAGAAAAACTGTTTTTT	CATSRQTGYEEKLFF	TRBJ1-4	TRBV15	.	few
TGTGCCAGCAGCCGACCCAGCGGGAGGGCCGGGTCCCAGTACTTC	CASSRPSGRAGSQYF	TRBJ2-5	TRBV28	TRBD2	.
TGTGCCAGCAGCCCATCCGGGATGACCTCTAATGAAAAACTGTTTTTT	CASSPSGMTSNEKLFF	TRBJ1-4	TRBV7-6	.	.
TGTGCCTGGAGTGGACAGATCGGTGGGCCCCAGCATTTT	CAWSGQIGGPQHF	TRBJ1-5	TRBV30	.	.
TGTGCCAGCAGTTCCGGCAGTAGCCGCTACGAGCAGTACTTC	CASSSGSSRYEQYF	TRBJ2-7	TRBV6-5	.	.
TGTGCCAGCAGTTTAAACCCCCGTTGGGCAGGCGAAAGTTCACCCCTCCACTTT	CASSLNPRWAGESSPLHF	TRBJ1-6	TRBV28	.	few
TGTGCCAGCAGCGTCGGACAGCTAGATACGCAGTATTTT	CASSVGQLDTQYF	TRBJ2-3	TRBV9	.	.
TGTGCCAGCCAACCCTTTTACGGGGAAGGTGAAGGCTACACCTTC	CASQPFYGEGEGYTF	TRBJ1-2	TRBV5-5	.	.
TGTGCCAGCAGCGTAAAACCTACTCAAGAGACCCAGTACTTC	CASSVKPTQETQYF	TRBJ2-5	TRBV9	.	.
TGTGCCAGCAGCCTGCGGACAGGACGGAGTGAAAAACTGTTTTTT	CASSLRTGRSEKLFF	TRBJ1-4	TRBV3-1/TRBV3-2	TRBD1	.
TGTGCCAGCAGCCAACCAGGGGGCGGGAGCTCACCCCTCCACTTT	CASSQPGGGSSPLHF	TRBJ1-6	TRBV3-1/TRBV3-2	TRBD1	few
TGTGCCAGCTCACCACCCGTTAATTCACCCCTCCACTTT	CASSPPVNSPLHF	TRBJ1-6	TRBV18	.	.